The entry below gives a single T cell receptor (beta chain) sequence along with its context. Its antigen is unknown. This sample is drawn from a study of blood T cells in healthy people across ages. The germline CDR1 and CDR2 sequences are SNHLY and FYNNEI. The CDR3 loop spans 16 amino acids. V was pared by 5 bases and J by 0 bases, with 13 bases between. Next came a second PCR, run for about 7 to 12 cycles, which used a sample-barcoded 5' primer along with a J-beta primer mix. TCRdb reprocessed the 5' RACE reads with MiXCR, giving one entry per CDR3 protein. The table records 550,000 to 650,000 distinct CDR3 sequences, about 27% of them present only once. Study findings and constraints: Leaving the PBMCs unsorted stopped any conclusive comparison of naive versus antigen-experienced cells.

These data also featured in a second study, about T cells of mothers and their children.

The rearrangement links TRBV2 to TRBJ1-4; D is uncertain. Sequenced input: blood. This clonotype was sampled from a boy aged 2 to 10 in good health. The CDR3 sequence: CASSRLTPATNEKLFF. Written as DNA, the CDR3 is TGTGCCAGCAGTCGTCTCACCCCGGCAACTAATGAAAAACTGTTTTTT.